These T cell receptor beta chains were read from a single sample in a study of blood T cell repertoires in COVID-19. Here immunoSEQ multiplex PCR was the method, and the copy in TCRdb shows in-frame clones only, minus some. The sample holds 290,000 or so clones, almost 85% seen once. Sequences were obtained from peripheral blood. The receptors stem from a man between 50 and 59 years old with active or convalescent COVID-19. CDR3s include the opening cysteine and the closing phenylalanine or tryptophan. Each record gives: D gene, V gene, J gene, clone size, CDR3 protein, CDR3 DNA. D genes are given only for firm matches. The listing skips clone size in some rows; elsewhere it reads once, few, many or a size class.

TRBD2,TRBV28,TRBJ2-3,-,CASSSGGVAADTQYF,TGTGCCAGCAGTAGCGGGGGGGTAGCCGCAGATACGCAGTATTTT
TRBD1,TRBV11-1,TRBJ1-2,-,CASSFLGTGYGYTF,TGTGCCAGCAGCTTTTTGGGGACAGGTTATGGCTACACCTTC
TRBD1,TRBV6-5,TRBJ2-1,once,CASSPTDRAYNEQFF,TGTGCCAGCAGTCCCACCGACAGGGCATACAATGAGCAGTTCTTC
-,TRBV25-1,TRBJ2-5,-,CASSDMSDYQETQYF,TGTGCCAGCAGTGATATGTCGGACTACCAAGAGACCCAGTACTTC
-,TRBV20-1,TRBJ2-1,-,CSANELADYNEQFF,TGCAGTGCTAATGAGCTAGCAGATTACAATGAGCAGTTCTTC
TRBD1,TRBV5-4,TRBJ2-2,once,CASSFGTGETGELFF,TGTGCCAGCAGCTTCGGGACAGGGGAAACCGGGGAGCTGTTTTTT
-,TRBV19,TRBJ1-1,few,CASSMSAGTEAFF,TGTGCCAGTAGTATGTCTGCGGGGACTGAAGCTTTCTTT
TRBD2,TRBV27,TRBJ2-5,-,CASSGTSGRVETQYF,TGTGCCAGCAGTGGGACTAGCGGGAGGGTGGAGACCCAGTACTTC
-,TRBV4-1,TRBJ1-6,-,CASSQEGQPSSPLHF,TGCGCCAGCAGCCAAGAGGGGCAGCCTAGTTCACCCCTCCACTTT
TRBD1,TRBV6-5,TRBJ1-4,once,CASSQDRVAEKLFF,TGTGCCAGCAGCCAAGACAGGGTAGCCGAAAAACTGTTTTTT
-,TRBV18,TRBJ2-6,-,CASSPATGTFKANVLTF,TGTGCCAGCTCACCAGCAACGGGTACGTTTAAGGCCAACGTCCTGACTTTC
-,TRBV3-1/TRBV3-2,TRBJ2-2,-,CASKEGALTGELFF,TGTGCCAGCAAGGAGGGGGCTCTCACCGGGGAGCTGTTTTTT
TRBD1,TRBV29-1,TRBJ2-7,once,CSVFKDRGLRGEQYF,TGCAGCGTTTTTAAGGACAGGGGGCTTAGGGGTGAGCAGTACTTC
TRBD1,TRBV27,TRBJ2-7,-,CASSRGQAFAYEQYF,TGTGCCAGCAGTCGGGGACAGGCGTTCGCCTACGAGCAGTACTTC
TRBD1,TRBV19,TRBJ2-1,-,CASSKGTGPNEQFF,TGTGCCAGTAGTAAGGGGACAGGGCCTAATGAGCAGTTCTTC
-,TRBV19,TRBJ1-2,-,CASSSWDGGYGYTF,TGTGCCAGTAGTAGTTGGGACGGGGGCTATGGCTACACCTTC
TRBD2,TRBV5-5,TRBJ2-3,-,CASSPGLREVTDTQYF,TGTGCCAGCAGCCCCGGGTTGCGGGAGGTCACAGATACGCAGTATTTT
-,TRBV7-9,TRBJ2-1,-,CASSPEFSYNEQFF,TGTGCCAGCAGCCCGGAGTTCTCCTACAATGAGCAGTTCTTC
TRBD1,TRBV9,TRBJ2-1,-,CASTPGQGWGEQFF,TGTGCCAGCACTCCGGGACAGGGATGGGGTGAGCAGTTCTTC
-,TRBV27,TRBJ1-6,-,CASSLSGLGSPLHF,TGTGCCAGCAGTTTATCCGGACTGGGGTCACCCCTCCACTTT
-,TRBV7-4,TRBJ1-5,-,CASSLPQHF,TGTGCCAGCAGCCTCCCCCAGCATTTT
TRBD1,TRBV9,TRBJ1-5,-,CASSAGTGINQPQHF,TGTGCCAGCAGCGCCGGGACAGGAATTAATCAGCCCCAGCATTTT
TRBD2,TRBV11-2,TRBJ2-5,-,CASSRILAGGRETQYF,TGTGCCAGCAGCCGGATTTTAGCGGGAGGGAGGGAGACCCAGTACTTC
-,TRBV19,TRBJ2-3,once,CASSRQKGVRGTDTQYF,TGTGCCAGTAGTCGACAGAAGGGGGTTAGGGGCACAGATACGCAGTATTTT
-,TRBV2,TRBJ1-3,-,CASRETGMRDTIYF,TGTGCCAGCAGGGAAACAGGGATGAGAGACACCATATATTTT
-,TRBV9,TRBJ2-3,-,CASSPLPPETSLIGTDTQYF,TGTGCCAGCAGCCCGTTACCCCCGGAGACTAGTTTAATAGGTACAGATACGCAGTATTTT
-,TRBV5-1,TRBJ1-1,-,CASSLELSTFSHTEAFF,TGCGCCAGCAGCTTGGAGTTATCGACATTCAGTCACACTGAAGCTTTCTTT
-,TRBV5-8,TRBJ2-1,-,CASSLMASSYNEQFF,TGTGCCAGCAGCTTGATGGCTAGCTCCTACAATGAGCAGTTCTTC
TRBD1,TRBV10-3,TRBJ1-2,-,CAISEGGASYGYTF,TGTGCCATCAGTGAAGGGGGCGCGAGCTATGGCTACACCTTC